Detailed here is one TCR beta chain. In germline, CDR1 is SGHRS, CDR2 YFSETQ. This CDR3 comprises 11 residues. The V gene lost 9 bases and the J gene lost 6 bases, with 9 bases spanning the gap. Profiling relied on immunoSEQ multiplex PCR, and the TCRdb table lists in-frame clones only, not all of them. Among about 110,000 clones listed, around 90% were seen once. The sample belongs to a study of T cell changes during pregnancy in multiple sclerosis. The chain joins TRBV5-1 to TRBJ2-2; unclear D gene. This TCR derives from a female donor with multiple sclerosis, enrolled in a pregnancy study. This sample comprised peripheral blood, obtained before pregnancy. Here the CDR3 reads CATSLAGELFF. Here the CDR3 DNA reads TGCGCCACTAGTTTGGCCGGGGAGCTGTTTTTT. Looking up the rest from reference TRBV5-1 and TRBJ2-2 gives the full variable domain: KAGVTQTPRYLIKTRGQQVTLSCSPISGHRSVSWYQQTPGQGLQFLFEYFSETQRNKGNFPGRFSGRQFSNSRSEMNVSTLELGDSALYLCATSLAGELFFGEGSRLTVL.